These 14 T cell receptor beta chains were all obtained from the same sample, sequenced in a study of blood T cell repertoires in COVID-19. The repertoire was sequenced with immunoSEQ multiplex PCR; TCRdb's copy has only in-frame clones and lacks some. The data show around 280,000 clones, with around 86% seen just once and about 2.2% held by the top ten. Sequenced material: peripheral blood. The receptors were sampled from a woman aged 30 to 39 who had recovered from COVID-19.

This clone was detected only once. The rearrangement joins TRBV2 to TRBJ1-2, with 7 bases aligning to TRBD1. The germline CDR1 and CDR2 sequences are SNHLY and FYNNEI. J gave up 4 bases and V 6 bases, and 11 bases lay outside the gene matches. This CDR3 is built from 15 residues. CDR3 DNA sequence: TGTGCCAGCAGCTATCTCGGGACAGTCTCCTATGGCTACACCTTC. This encodes CASSYLGTVSYGYTF.

The chain joins TRBV10-3 to TRBJ2-7; 9 nucleotides agree with TRBD1. The CDR3 runs to 13 residues. Per germline, CDR1 ENHRY and CDR2 SYGVKD. Unmatched junction bases numbered 2, after V lost 3 bases and J lost 5 bases. The CDR3 DNA reads as TGTGCCATCAGTGAACAGGGGGCCAACGAGCAGTACTTC. Translation gives CAISEQGANEQYF.

The CDR3 DNA sequence: TGTGCCTGGAAAGAACAGGGGGGTAATGAAAAACTGTTTTTT. Translated, it gives CAWKEQGGNEKLFF. This chain uses TRBV30 with TRBJ1-4, with 8 bases identical to TRBD1. Germline trimming cut 4 bases from V and 4 bases from J; bases unmatched to any gene: 5. The CDR3 is 14 residues long. The germline gives CDR1 GTSNPN, CDR2 SVGIG (reference sequence).

The chain uses TRBV4-3 and TRBJ2-6; D unclear. The CDR3 is 18 amino acids. Trimming removed 4 bases at V and 0 bases at J, with 16 bases between. Per germline, CDR1 LGHNA and CDR2 YSLEER. CDR3 sequence reads: CASSRKILDHSGANVLTF. As DNA, the CDR3 is TGCGCCAGCAGCCGAAAAATCCTAGACCACTCTGGGGCCAACGTCCTGACTTTC.

V and J are TRBV29-1 and TRBJ2-7; TRBD1 matches at 10 bases. Trimming removed 8 bases from V and 5 bases from J; junction bases left unmatched: 9. This CDR3 comprises 13 residues. The germline V gene encodes CDR1 SQVTM and CDR2 ANQGSEA. The CDR3 protein is CSSTGTGEDEQYF. The CDR3 DNA reads TGCAGCTCAACCGGGACAGGGGAGGACGAGCAGTACTTC.

This CDR3 is CASKALASPGEQYF. CDR3 nucleotide sequence: TGCGCCAGCAAAGCGTTGGCCAGCCCGGGGGAGCAGTACTTC. The V gene is TRBV5-1, the J gene TRBJ2-7; D possibly corresponds to TRBD2 (5 bases). V gave up 6 bases and J gave up 7 bases, with 20 bases separating them. CDR3 size: 14 residues. CDR1 is SGHRS, CDR2 YFSETQ, per germline.

A single count supports this clone. The chain recombines TRBV2 with TRBJ2-3; no firm D call. The CDR3 totals 12 residues. Germline V gives CDR1 SNHLY, CDR2 FYNNEI. Trimming left V 3 bases short and J 4 bases short, with 5 bases between. Here the CDR3 reads CASSDRADTQYF. Here the CDR3 DNA reads TGTGCCAGCAGTGATAGAGCAGATACGCAGTATTTT.

The chain couples TRBV6-4 to TRBJ1-5; TRBD1 agrees at 7 bases. The germline V gene has CDR1 MRHNA and CDR2 SNTAGT. V trimming: 3 bases; J trimming: 4 bases; junction bases outside the gene matches: 6. CDR3 length equals 15 residues. The CDR3 DNA sequence: TGTGCCAGCAGTGAAGGAGGGGGCCGGAATCAGCCCCAGCATTTT. Translating it yields CASSEGGGRNQPQHF.

This chain connects TRBV5-1 to TRBJ1-2, with D unclear. Trimming cost V 3 bases and J 2 bases, with 14 bases left between them. The germline V gene has CDR1 SGHRS and CDR2 YFSETQ. The CDR3 extends over 15 amino acids. The DNA for the CDR3 is TGCGCCAGCAGCTCTACGTTGGTCGGGAACTATGGCTACACCTTC. It is translated as CASSSTLVGNYGYTF.

The CDR3 coding sequence is TGTGCCAGCTCCATCCCACGGATGACAGGGCCATATGGCTACACCTTC. Translating gives CASSIPRMTGPYGYTF. J is TRBJ1-2 and V is TRBV28, with 7 bases lining up with TRBD1. The CDR3 runs to 16 residues. The trim removed 8 bases at V and 5 bases at J, leaving 17 bases unmatched. Germline CDR1 reads MDHEN; CDR2 reads SYDVKM.

The rearrangement uses TRBV18 and TRBJ2-5; TRBD1 aligns across 8 bases. The CDR3 loop spans 15 amino acids. J gave up 5 bases and V 3 bases, and 8 bases lay outside the gene matches. CDR1 KGHSH and CDR2 LQKENI come from the germline V gene. The CDR3: CASSPGQGEGETQYF. The CDR3 nucleotides are TGTGCCAGCTCACCTGGACAGGGAGAAGGCGAGACCCAGTACTTC.

The rearrangement links TRBV4-1 to TRBJ1-2, with D possibly matching TRBD1 (5 bases). This CDR3 spans 14 amino acids. Germline CDR1 is MGHRA and CDR2 is YSYEKL. The V end lost 0 bases, the J end lost 3 bases, and 8 bases lay between the germline ends. CDR3 sequence reads: CASSQETTDYGYTF. The CDR3, as DNA: TGCGCCAGCAGCCAAGAAACGACAGACTATGGCTACACCTTC.

This clone was seen more than once but under ten times. This chain links TRBV7-3 with TRBJ2-2; 9 nucleotides align to TRBD2. The junction had 2 bases not matched to a gene; V was cut back by 5 bases and J by 7 bases. Germline V lookup: CDR1 SGHTA, CDR2 FQGTGA. The CDR3 runs 13 residues. CDR3 sequence reads: CASSPTSGGELFF. The DNA for the CDR3 is TGTGCCAGCAGCCCGACTAGCGGCGGGGAGCTGTTTTTT.

The V and J genes are TRBV4-2 and TRBJ1-2; TRBD1 agrees at 11 bases. V lost 4 bases, J lost 4 bases, and 5 bases stayed unmatched. The CDR3 consists of 15 residues. Germline V gene sequence: CDR1 LGHNA, CDR2 YNFKEQ. This chain's CDR3 is CASSPGQGAIYGYTF. CDR3 nucleotides: TGTGCCAGCAGCCCCGGACAGGGGGCCATCTATGGCTACACCTTC.